Below, 31 T cell receptor beta chains from the same sample are listed, as sequenced in a study of T cell repertoires in cytomegalovirus infection (dated by TCRdb to 2018 to 2020). The data were produced on an Illumina HiSeq 1500. TCRdb reprocessed the public reads (quality trimming at Q25 with fastp, clone calling with MiXCR) and kept in-frame beta chains. Here each entry gathers all rows of one CDR3 protein and keeps the most common genes and DNA. For this sample the table gives 400,000 or so distinct CDR3 sequences, of which about 33% were detected only once. The leading ten clones occupy roughly 13% of the sample. The source material was PBMCs. The receptors come from a human donor in good health (CMV status not recorded). Some clones in this sample may be carry-over from other donors' samples.

This chain connects TRBV11-1 to TRBJ1-1; D gene ambiguous. Germline CDR1 SGHAT, CDR2 FQDESV (reference sequence). V dropped 1 base and J dropped 4 bases, with 10 bases sitting between them. CDR3 length equals 14 residues. CDR3 amino acids: CASSLEGRSTEAFF. The CDR3 region has the DNA TGTGCCAGCAGCTTAGAGGGTCGATCCACTGAAGCTTTCTTT.

As to this clonotype: The conserved final phenylalanine or tryptophan is absent from the CDR3, which likely points to a read error. V and J are TRBV11-2 and TRBJ2-7, with TRBD2 matching over 8 bases. Germline V gene lookup returns CDR1 SGHAT and CDR2 FQNNGV. Losses at the gene ends were 11 bases for V and 3 bases for J; bases not matched to a gene: 12. CDR3 length equals 14 residues. CDR3 sequence: CASRRGAAFYEQYL. The CDR3 DNA is TGTGCCTCCAGGCGGGGGGCGGCGTTCTACGAGCAGTACTTG.

This clonotype came up many times. This rearrangement joins TRBV7-8 to TRBJ1-3, with 11 positions matching TRBD1. Germline CDR1 is SGHVS and CDR2 is FQNEAQ. The CDR3 runs 16 residues. With V trimmed by 5 bases and J by 1 base, 4 bases remained unmatched. CDR3 nucleotide sequence: TGTGCCAGCAGCCAAAGGGACAGGGGGTCTGGAAACACCATATATTTT. Translation: CASSQRDRGSGNTIYF.

In the case of this clonotype: The junction departs from the called germline gene at one end, perhaps through a read error. This chain uses TRBV12-3 or TRBV12-4 with TRBJ2-2; 8 bases match TRBD2. This CDR3 is built from 15 residues. The CDR3 sequence: CASSLGGGRTGELVF. CDR3 DNA: TGTGCCAGCAGTTTGGGCGGGGGGCGGACCGGGGAGCTGGTTTTT.

The chain carries TRBV6-2 or TRBV6-3 and TRBJ2-1, with D uncertain. V shed 9 bases and J shed 5 bases, with 14 bases lying between them. Germline V CDR1 and CDR2: MNHEY, SVGEGT. CDR3 length: 13 residues. For the CDR3, the DNA is TGTGCCAGTTCCCGGGCGCTGAACAATGAGCAGTTCTTC. Translating gives CASSRALNNEQFF.

A word on this clonotype: The CDR3 does not close with the conserved phenylalanine or tryptophan, likely indicating a read error. The chain combines TRBV7-3 with TRBJ2-1; 7 nucleotides match TRBD1. Germline CDR1 SGHTA, CDR2 FQGTGA. V lost 1 base, J lost 4 bases, and 4 bases stayed unmatched. The CDR3 totals 15 residues. As DNA, the CDR3 is TGTGCCAGCAGCTTAATTGGACAGGTTTACAATGAGCAGTTCTTA. Its protein product is CASSLIGQVYNEQFL.

This clonotype was recorded at least ten times. The chain has TRBV7-8 and TRBJ2-3; 9 bases fit TRBD2. V gave up 2 bases and J gave up 5 bases; unmatched junction bases: 8. The germline CDR1 and CDR2 sequences are SGHVS and FQNEAQ. This CDR3 comprises 16 residues. Written as DNA, the CDR3 is TGTGCCAGCAGCTTATTCGGCGGGGGGGCGAGAGATACGCAGTATTTT. This codes for CASSLFGGGARDTQYF.

This rearrangement joins TRBV20-1 to TRBJ1-5; weak D call: TRBD1 (6 bases). V lost 6 bases, J lost 6 bases, and 24 bases lay in between. Germline CDR1 and CDR2: DFQATT and SNEGSKA (reference sequence). This CDR3 contains 16 residues. The CDR3 region has the DNA TGCAGTGCAGATCTTCAGGGAGGGGGGTTTGGTCAGCCCCAGCATTTT. Protein: CSADLQGGGFGQPQHF.

This clonotype was detected a few times. V usage is TRBV7-3 and J usage is TRBJ2-3, with 8 bases fitting TRBD1. Per germline, CDR1 SGHTA and CDR2 FQGTGA. The CDR3 extends over 14 amino acids. The ends lost 1 base at V and 3 bases at J; junction bases unmatched: 0. In DNA form, the CDR3 reads TGTGCCAGCAGCTTAAGACAGGGGACAGATACGCAGTATTTT. This translates into CASSLRQGTDTQYF.

For this clonotype: The junction differs from germline at one of its ends, possibly a read error. This sequence joins TRBV7-8 and TRBJ1-1, with D maybe TRBD1 (5 bases). CDR1 is SGHVS, CDR2 FQNEAQ, per germline. There are 16 residues in the CDR3. CDR3 DNA: TGTGCCAGCATCTCCTCCTTTGACAGCATGAACACTGAAGCTTTCTTC. It is translated as CASISSFDSMNTEAFF.

Notes on this clonotype: With a much larger clone just one base away, this may be a read error. V is TRBV7-2 and J is TRBJ1-6, with 11 bases lining up with TRBD1. Germline V gives CDR1 SGHTA, CDR2 FQGNSA. Losses at the gene ends were 1 base for V and 11 bases for J; bases not matched to a gene: 7. There are 16 residues in the CDR3. In nucleotides, the CDR3 is TGTGCCAGCAGCTTAGTAGGGACAGGGGGGAATGCACCCCTCCACTTT. Amino acid sequence: CASSLVGTGGNAPLHF.

In its sample, this clonotype was seen a few times. The genes are TRBV9 and TRBJ1-3; 10 bases align to TRBD1. CDR3 length: 19 amino acids. The germline V gene has CDR1 SGDLS and CDR2 YYNGEE. J was trimmed by 0 bases and V by 0 bases; bases with no gene match: 9. CDR3 in DNA: TGTGCCAGCAGCGTAGTCCCCGGGACAGGGGACCTCTCTGGAAACACCATATATTTT. This encodes CASSVVPGTGDLSGNTIYF. Full variable domain (rest looked up from reference TRBV9 and TRBJ1-3): DSGVTQTPKHLITATGQRVTLRCSPRSGDLSVYWYQQSLDQGLQFLIQYYNGEERAKGNILERFSAQQFPDLHSELNLSSLELGDSALYFCASSVVPGTGDLSGNTIYFGEGSWLTVV.

CDR3 DNA sequence: TGTGCCAGCAGTTACACTCCTACGAATAATTCACCCCTCCACTTT. Translation: CASSYTPTNNSPLHF. The chain carries TRBV6-1 and TRBJ1-6; D unclear. The CDR3 has 15 amino acids. Germline assignment: CDR1 MNHNS and CDR2 SASEGT. V was shortened by 5 bases and J by 5 bases, with 13 bases between the two germline ends.

The chain combines TRBV6-8 with TRBJ1-1; no firm D call. CDR1 MNHGY and CDR2 SAAAGT come from the germline V gene. Trimming removed 0 bases at V and 1 base at J, with 12 bases between. The CDR3 consists of 16 residues. CDR3 protein: CASSYSQKATNTEAFF. Here the CDR3 DNA reads TGTGCCAGCAGTTACTCTCAAAAGGCCACGAACACTGAAGCTTTCTTT.

This clonotype was seen ten or more times. J is TRBJ1-1 and V is TRBV20-1; D not resolved. There are 11 residues in the CDR3. The V end was cut by 0 bases, the J end by 5 bases, with 4 bases between. Germline CDR1 DFQATT, CDR2 SNEGSKA (reference sequence). CDR3 DNA sequence: TGCAGTGCTAGAGAAGCAACTGAAGCTTTCTTT. Translated: CSAREATEAFF.

The rearrangement uses TRBV12-3 or TRBV12-4 and TRBJ1-1; 7 nucleotides align to TRBD1. Trimming at V came to 4 bases and at J to 3 bases, leaving 8 bases not matched to a gene. This CDR3 is 15 amino acids long. This CDR3 is CASSSDREGDTEAFF. Written as DNA, the CDR3 is TGTGCCAGCAGTTCCGACAGGGAGGGGGACACTGAAGCTTTCTTT.

The chain uses TRBV6-8 and TRBJ1-1, with 7 bases aligning to TRBD1. From germline, CDR1 is MNHGY and CDR2 SAAAGT. The trim removed 4 bases at V and 7 bases at J, leaving 3 bases unmatched. The CDR3 is 12 residues long. The CDR3 DNA is TGTGCCAGCAGTTGGACAGGCAATGAAGCTTTCTTT. Amino acids: CASSWTGNEAFF.

In regard to this clonotype: A single base separates this from a much larger clone, so it may be a read error. V gene TRBV7-2 combines with J gene TRBJ2-2; 9 bases are a match to TRBD2. Germline CDR1 and CDR2: SGHTA and FQGNSA. CDR3 length: 20 residues. The CDR3 is CASSLTGIGVAGGNTGALFF. DNA for the CDR3: TGTGCCAGCAGCTTAACGGGGATAGGGGTGGCGGGGGGGAACACCGGGGCGCTGTTTTTT.

The chain has TRBV7-6 and TRBJ2-2; 10 nucleotides line up with TRBD2. The CDR3 covers 17 residues. CDR1 SGHVS and CDR2 FNYEAQ come from the germline V gene. With 4 bases clipped from V and 5 bases from J, the junction kept 10 bases outside the gene matches. The CDR3 DNA is TGTGCCAGCAGCTCGACTAGCGGGCTCAAGGGGACCGGGGAGCTGTTTTTT. Residues: CASSSTSGLKGTGELFF.

The chain has TRBV6-5 and TRBJ2-7; 7 nucleotides line up with TRBD1. The CDR3 spans 14 residues. Germline loops: CDR1 MNHEY, CDR2 SVGAGI. Trimming at V came to 6 bases and at J to 2 bases, leaving 7 bases not matched to a gene. The chain's CDR3 is CASSRTGVAYEQYF. CDR3 sequence (DNA): TGTGCCAGCAGCCGGACAGGAGTAGCCTACGAGCAGTACTTC.

A note on this clonotype: A much larger clonotype is one base distant, so this may be a read error. The gene calls are TRBV6-6 and TRBJ1-1, with a possible D match to TRBD1 (5 bases). This CDR3 has 16 residues. Deletions cut 1 base from V and 0 bases from J, with 12 bases between. Germline CDR1 MNHNY, CDR2 SVGAGI (reference sequence). CDR3 protein: CASSYFFRGVNTEAFF. CDR3 coding DNA: TGTGCCAGCAGTTACTTTTTTCGGGGGGTGAACACTGAAGCTTTCTTT.

The chain links TRBV28 to TRBJ1-3; D gene uncertain. Per the germline V gene, CDR1 is MDHEN and CDR2 is SYDVKM. The CDR3 spans 11 residues. The germline V and J ends were trimmed by 7 bases and 7 bases, with 8 bases remaining between them. CDR3 sequence: CASTGFNTIYF. CDR3 DNA sequence: TGTGCCAGCACGGGATTCAACACCATATATTTT.

J is TRBJ2-5 and V is TRBV7-6, with TRBD2 matching 8 bases. The germline CDR1 and CDR2 sequences are SGHVS and FNYEAQ. CDR3 size: 18 residues. Germline trimming cut 0 bases from V and 2 bases from J; bases unmatched to any gene: 11. CDR3 coding DNA: TGTGCCAGCAGCTTAGCAGGGGGGCAGCGGGGGACACAAGAGACCCAGTACTTC. This gives the protein CASSLAGGQRGTQETQYF.

This clonotype came up many times. The chain employs TRBV7-8 and TRBJ2-3; 8 bases agree with TRBD2. Losses at the gene ends were 1 base for V and 1 base for J; bases not matched to a gene: 4. The germline CDR1 and CDR2 sequences are SGHVS and FQNEAQ. The CDR3 totals 16 residues. The CDR3 DNA is TGTGCCAGCAGCTTAGGGGTTAGCGGGGGCACAGATACGCAGTATTTT. This codes for CASSLGVSGGTDTQYF.

The chain links TRBV6-2 or TRBV6-3 to TRBJ1-6; 11 bases are a match to TRBD1. J lost 11 bases, V lost 8 bases, and 5 bases had no gene match. The germline V gene encodes CDR1 MNHEY and CDR2 SVGEGT. The CDR3 sequence is 13 residues long. The CDR3 region has the DNA TGTGCCAGCTTCCGGGACAGGGGGGCACCCCTCCACTTT. The encoded protein is CASFRDRGAPLHF.

The chain has TRBV7-2 and TRBJ2-7, with D possibly TRBD1 on 5 matching bases. The V end was cut by 5 bases, the J end by 6 bases, with 17 bases between. Germline CDR1 and CDR2: SGHTA and FQGNSA. The CDR3 runs 14 residues. DNA for the CDR3: TGTGCCAGCAGCCCCTTAAAGGGGTGGAGCGAGCAGTACTTC. It yields the protein CASSPLKGWSEQYF.

Points on this clonotype: A much larger clone differs by one base, so this may be a read error. It is likely a read error, because the conserved phenylalanine at the end of the CDR3 is missing. V and J are TRBV7-2 and TRBJ2-7; D is unresolved. Germline loops: CDR1 SGHTA, CDR2 FQGNSA. Trimming took 5 bases from V and 3 from J, leaving 8 bases between them. The CDR3 is 12 amino acids. Written as DNA, the CDR3 is TGTGCCAGCAGCCCAAGCATCTACGAGCAGTACTAC. This encodes CASSPSIYEQYY.

This chain uses TRBV4-1 with TRBJ1-2, with TRBD1 identical over 10 bases. The CDR3 contains 15 residues. With 5 bases clipped from V and 4 bases from J, the junction kept 7 bases outside the gene matches. Germline V lookup: CDR1 MGHRA, CDR2 YSYEKL. CDR3 protein: CASSSRQGAGYGYTF. CDR3 coding DNA: TGCGCCAGCAGCTCCCGACAGGGGGCGGGCTATGGCTACACCTTC.

This rearrangement joins TRBV7-9 to TRBJ1-4; D unresolved. The V end lost 1 base, the J end lost 13 bases, and 28 bases lay between the germline ends. Germline V gene lookup returns CDR1 SEHNR and CDR2 FQNEAQ (reference sequence). The CDR3 length is 18 residues. The CDR3 DNA reads as TGTGCCAGCAGCTTAGTTCCGATGGTGGGTGCAACTAATGAACCACTGTTTTTT. It specifies CASSLVPMVGATNEPLFF. The full variable domain, completed using reference TRBV7-9 and TRBJ1-4, is DTGVSQNPRHKITKRGQNVTFRCDPISEHNRLYWYRQTLGQGPEFLTYFQNEAQLEKSRLLSDRFSAERPKGSFSTLEIQRTEQGDSAMYLCASSLVPMVGATNEPLFFGSGTQLSVL.

The rearrangement joins TRBV11-1 to TRBJ2-1; 9 bases fit TRBD2. The germline CDR1 and CDR2 sequences are SGHAT and FQDESV (reference sequence). There are 18 residues in the CDR3. The V segment lost 2 bases and the J segment 7 bases; nucleotides outside the gene matches: 15. In nucleotides, the CDR3 is TGTGCCAGCAGCTTACACAGCGGGGGGCCTCAGCCGGGGAATGAGCAGTTCTTC. This sequence encodes CASSLHSGGPQPGNEQFF.

The chain employs TRBV6-6 and TRBJ2-5, with D perhaps being TRBD1 or TRBD2 (5 bases each). The CDR3 loop spans 12 amino acids. Germline V gene sequence: CDR1 MNHNY, CDR2 SVGAGI (reference sequence). Deletions cut 6 bases from V and 3 bases from J, with 8 bases between. As DNA, the CDR3 is TGTGCCAGCAGGGGGACGGAAGAGACCCAGTACTTC. This encodes CASRGTEETQYF.